These 24 T cell receptor beta chains came from one sample sequenced in a study of post-analysis software for immune sequencing data. Study results and limitations: There were about five TRBV segments more frequent in patients than controls, and TRBV5-6, TRBV5-1 and TRBV20-1 were among them.

Antigens for these TCRs are unknown. Unique molecular identifiers were present in the TCR beta cDNA libraries. TCRdb re-analysed the PCR reads in MiXCR, keeping a single row per CDR3 protein. This sample has hundreds of thousands of distinct CDR3 sequences, with under 55% found just once. The sample consisted of blood. All receptors come from a girl aged 10 to 17 with multiple sclerosis.

This chain links TRBV4-1 with TRBJ1-5, with D perhaps TRBD1 (5 bases). With 3 bases removed from V and 1 base from J, the gap between germline ends came to 13 bases. The germline V gene encodes CDR1 MGHRA and CDR2 YSYEKL. The CDR3 is 16 amino acids. For the CDR3, the DNA is TGCGCCAGCAGCCAGGGGGGGGAAAGGAGCAATCAGCCCCAGCATTTT. It specifies CASSQGGERSNQPQHF.

The chain combines TRBV10-3 with TRBJ2-7; D is unresolved. Germline CDR1 ENHRY, CDR2 SYGVKD. Trimming took 10 bases from V and 0 from J, leaving 13 bases between them. This CDR3 has 13 residues. The CDR3: CATRPVSSYEQYF. In nucleotides, the CDR3 is TGTGCCACCAGGCCGGTTTCCTCCTACGAGCAGTACTTC.

The chain recombines TRBV12-3 or TRBV12-4 with TRBJ1-1, with D possibly being TRBD1 (5 bases). Trimming took 7 bases from V and 1 from J, leaving 19 bases between them. The CDR3 extends over 16 amino acids. The CDR3 nucleotides are TGTGCCAGCACCTGGCTCTCTGGGGCGGAGAACACTGAAGCTTTCTTT. Its translation is CASTWLSGAENTEAFF.

The chain combines TRBV29-1 with TRBJ1-2; the match to TRBD1 covers 12 bases. Germline-derived CDR1 and CDR2 are SQVTM and ANQGSEA. Trimming took 1 base from V and 8 from J; bases not matched to a gene: 11. The CDR3 spans 16 residues. The CDR3 region is CSVEVIRGQGASGYTF. In DNA form, the CDR3 reads TGCAGCGTTGAAGTCATCCGGGGACAGGGGGCGTCCGGCTACACCTTC.

The chain employs TRBV28 and TRBJ2-7, with 8 bases that match TRBD2. With V trimmed by 2 bases and J by 3 bases, 6 bases remained unmatched. Germline CDR1 and CDR2: MDHEN and SYDVKM. The CDR3 contains 15 residues. The CDR3 here is CASSLGTREGYEQYF. The CDR3 DNA is TGTGCCAGCAGTTTAGGGACACGGGAGGGCTACGAGCAGTACTTC.

This clonotype showed up just a few times. This rearrangement joins TRBV5-1 to TRBJ1-5; D perhaps matches TRBD1 (5 bases). V was cut by 0 bases and J by 2 bases, with 9 bases left in between. From germline, CDR1 is SGHRS and CDR2 YFSETQ. This CDR3 has 15 residues. In DNA form, the CDR3 reads TGCGCCAGCAGCTTGGCAGGGATTGGCAATCAGCCCCAGCATTTT. Its translation is CASSLAGIGNQPQHF.

This sequence joins TRBV9 and TRBJ2-1; 7 bases line up with TRBD2. In germline, CDR1 is SGDLS, CDR2 YYNGEE. The V and J ends lost 3 bases and 0 bases, in that order; junction bases with no gene match: 9. This CDR3 has 17 amino acids. DNA of the CDR3: TGTGCCAGCAGCGAGAACCTAGCGGTTAGCTCCTACAATGAGCAGTTCTTC. This encodes CASSENLAVSSYNEQFF.

This chain links TRBV4-2 with TRBJ2-5; TRBD2 might be the D (6 bases). Trimming shortened V by 4 bases and J by 5 bases, and 17 bases separated the two germline ends. Looked up from germline, CDR1 is LGHNA and CDR2 is YNFKEQ. The CDR3 runs to 15 residues. CDR3 in DNA: TGTGCCAGCAGCCCCAGACTTGAGGCGGGGGAGACCCAGTACTTC. Protein sequence: CASSPRLEAGETQYF.

This clonotype has a single count. CDR3 loop: CASSLTHQPQHF. Here the CDR3 DNA reads TGTGCCAGCAGTTTAACTCATCAGCCCCAGCATTTT. The chain employs TRBV28 and TRBJ1-5, with D unclear. The CDR3 is 12 amino acids. V was trimmed by 2 bases and J by 5 bases, leaving 4 bases between them. CDR1 is MDHEN, CDR2 SYDVKM, per germline.

The rearrangement uses TRBV6-2 or TRBV6-3 and TRBJ1-1; D remains ambiguous. V was clipped by 5 bases and J by 1 base, with 8 bases between them. The CDR3 contains 13 residues. Germline V gene sequence: CDR1 MNHEY, CDR2 SVGEGT. CDR3 residues: CASSHTQNTEAFF. For the CDR3, the DNA is TGTGCCAGCAGTCATACCCAGAACACTGAAGCTTTCTTT.

The chain has TRBV5-1 and TRBJ2-3, with 7 positions matching TRBD1. Germline V gene sequence: CDR1 SGHRS, CDR2 YFSETQ. CDR3 size: 15 residues. The J segment lost 2 bases and the V segment lost 4 bases, leaving 7 bases of the junction unmatched. The CDR3 loop is CASSEVTGLTDTQYF. The CDR3 DNA reads as TGCGCCAGCAGCGAAGTGACAGGGCTCACAGATACGCAGTATTTT.

This clonotype showed up just a few times. The rearrangement links TRBV28 to TRBJ2-3; D ambiguous. V was shortened by 4 bases and J by 5 bases, with 19 bases between the two germline ends. CDR3 length: 16 residues. Germline V gene sequence: CDR1 MDHEN, CDR2 SYDVKM. Here the CDR3 DNA reads TGTGCCAGCAGTTCCGCCCCCCTCGAAAGTAAAGATACGCAGTATTTT. It codes for CASSSAPLESKDTQYF.

CDR3 coding DNA: TGCAGTGCCATCGACAGGGGGTCTTCCTACGAGCAGTACTTC. It encodes CSAIDRGSSYEQYF. J is TRBJ2-7 and V is TRBV20-1; 9 nucleotides match TRBD1. Trimming removed 6 bases from V and 1 base from J; junction bases left unmatched: 7. CDR1 is DFQATT and CDR2 is SNEGSKA in the germline V gene (reference sequence). The CDR3 consists of 14 residues.

This clonotype was seen repeatedly, ten times or more. The chain employs TRBV29-1 and TRBJ2-1, with D perhaps matching TRBD1 (5 bases). Trimming cost V 6 bases and J 3 bases, with 6 bases left between them. The CDR3 sequence is 11 residues long. Germline CDR1 reads SQVTM; CDR2 reads ANQGSEA. The CDR3 nucleotides read TGCAGCGTCGACAGCTACAATGAGCAGTTCTTC. It yields the protein CSVDSYNEQFF.

This clonotype was recorded a few times. The chain joins TRBV20-1 to TRBJ1-5, with 7 bases fitting TRBD1. Germline CDR1 reads DFQATT; CDR2 reads SNEGSKA (reference sequence). V shed 1 base, J shed 8 bases, and the junction held 11 bases outside the gene matches. This CDR3 region has 15 residues. The CDR3 DNA sequence: TGCAGTGCTAGAGGCCGTGGGACAGTGCGAGAGCCCCAGCATTTT. Its translation: CSARGRGTVREPQHF.

The V call is TRBV19, the J call TRBJ1-1, with D unresolved. Germline-derived CDR1 and CDR2 are LNHDA and SQIVND (reference sequence). CDR3 length: 14 residues. V was shortened by 1 base and J by 4 bases, with 10 bases between the two germline ends. The CDR3 sequence is CASSIAAKATEAFF. Here the CDR3 DNA reads TGTGCCAGTAGTATAGCAGCTAAGGCCACTGAAGCTTTCTTT.

This clonotype was seen ten or more times. The gene calls are TRBV6-5 and TRBJ2-5, with TRBD2 matching 9 bases. V lost 6 bases, J lost 5 bases, and 4 bases stayed unmatched. Germline V CDR1 and CDR2: MNHEY, SVGAGI. The CDR3 runs to 13 residues. The chain's CDR3 is CASRLAGQETQYF. CDR3 nucleotide sequence: TGTGCCAGCAGGCTAGCGGGACAGGAGACCCAGTACTTC.

This chain joins TRBV20-1 and TRBJ1-2; D may be TRBD1 (5 bases). Germline V gene data show CDR1 as DFQATT and CDR2 as SNEGSKA (reference sequence). CDR3 length: 15 amino acids. V lost 0 bases to trimming and J lost 0 bases, with 11 bases between them. The CDR3 is CSARDRTGANYGYTF. The CDR3 nucleotides are TGCAGTGCTAGAGATCGCACAGGCGCTAACTATGGCTACACCTTC.

The rearrangement uses TRBV28 and TRBJ2-7, with a possible D match to TRBD1 (6 bases). Germline V gene lookup returns CDR1 MDHEN and CDR2 SYDVKM. The CDR3 is made up of 13 amino acids. V was trimmed by 8 bases and J by 2 bases, leaving 13 bases between them. CDR3 bases: TGTGCCAGCGCCCGGGACACCACCTACGAGCAGTACTTC. Its translation is CASARDTTYEQYF.

V is TRBV24-1 and J is TRBJ2-1; possibly TRBD2 for D (6 bases). With 4 bases removed from V and 4 bases from J, the gap between germline ends came to 13 bases. Germline CDR1 is KGHDR and CDR2 is SFDVKD. The CDR3 consists of 15 residues. The CDR3 DNA follows: TGTGCCACCAGTGAAGCCGGGACTGGATACAATGAGCAGTTCTTC. It yields the protein CATSEAGTGYNEQFF.

The chain combines TRBV5-1 with TRBJ2-1, with 9 bases lining up with TRBD2. The germline CDR1 and CDR2 sequences are SGHRS and YFSETQ. V was pared by 2 bases and J by 0 bases, with 9 bases of the junction left unmatched. This CDR3 contains 18 residues. For the CDR3, the DNA is TGCGCCAGCAGCTTTGGGCTAGCGGGAATCCTCTCCTACAATGAGCAGTTCTTC. Protein sequence: CASSFGLAGILSYNEQFF. The full variable domain, its missing parts supplied by reference TRBV5-1 and TRBJ2-1, is KAGVTQTPRYLIKTRGQQVTLSCSPISGHRSVSWYQQTPGQGLQFLFEYFSETQRNKGNFPGRFSGRQFSNSRSEMNVSTLELGDSALYLCASSFGLAGILSYNEQFFGPGTRLTVL.

The chain uses TRBV20-1 and TRBJ2-5; 8 bases line up with TRBD2. The CDR3 has 15 residues. V shed 3 bases and J 5 bases; nucleotides not matched to a gene: 11. The germline gives CDR1 DFQATT, CDR2 SNEGSKA (reference sequence). As DNA, the CDR3 is TGCAGTGCTAGCAACGCCAGGGTAGCGGGGGAGACCCAGTACTTC. It encodes CSASNARVAGETQYF.

The CDR3 DNA reads as TGTGCCAGCAGGGCTTGGACAGGGAGGGACGAGCAGTTCTTC. It codes for CASRAWTGRDEQFF. The J gene is TRBJ2-1, the V gene TRBV6-1; possible D gene TRBD1, 8 bases. The CDR3 loop spans 14 amino acids. V dropped 6 bases and J dropped 10 bases, with 19 bases sitting between them. Germline V gene sequence: CDR1 MNHNS, CDR2 SASEGT.

This chain links TRBV6-1 with TRBJ2-3, with TRBD2 matching over 8 bases. The CDR3 has 13 amino acids. The J segment lost 4 bases and the V segment lost 11 bases, leaving 8 bases of the junction unmatched. In germline, CDR1 is MNHNS, CDR2 SASEGT. As DNA, the CDR3 is TGTGCCTCCGGACTAGCATCCCCAGATACGCAGTATTTT. This gives the protein CASGLASPDTQYF.